Following are 19 T cell receptor beta chains from one sample sequenced in a study of blood T cell repertoires in COVID-19. Assay used: immunoSEQ multiplex PCR; TCRdb lists only in-frame clones, some missing. Of roughly 200,000 clones listed, 80% to 85% are singletons. Source material: peripheral blood. The source of these receptors is a man aged 50-60 years with active or convalescent COVID-19.

The CDR3 loop reads CASSRATSSGGYNEQFF. The CDR3 DNA reads TGTGCCAGCAGCCGAGCGACTTCCAGCGGGGGATACAATGAGCAGTTCTTC. The J gene is TRBJ2-1, the V gene TRBV4-2; 8 nucleotides match TRBD2. Germline CDR1 and CDR2: LGHNA and YNFKEQ. V dropped 4 bases and J dropped 4; count of bases not matched to a gene: 12. The CDR3 length is 17 residues.

This sequence joins TRBV28 and TRBJ1-2; 7 bases fit TRBD1. The CDR3 length is 14 residues. Germline CDR1 and CDR2: MDHEN and SYDVKM. With V trimmed by 3 bases and J by 4 bases, 5 bases remained unmatched. CDR3 bases: TGTGCCAGCAGTTTCTTGACAGGGACCTATGGCTACACCTTC. It translates to CASSFLTGTYGYTF.

In this sample, this clone turned up a few times. The chain uses TRBV6-5 and TRBJ1-2; 7 bases line up with TRBD1. V lost 7 bases and J lost 4; bases outside the gene matches: 9. Per germline, CDR1 MNHEY and CDR2 SVGAGI. The CDR3 is 14 amino acids. CDR3 DNA: TGTGCCAGCATCCGTCAGGGGGAAACCTATGGCTACACCTTC. Protein: CASIRQGETYGYTF.

The chain recombines TRBV4-1 with TRBJ2-2, with 10 bases lining up with TRBD2. Losses at the gene ends were 0 bases for V and 4 bases for J; bases not matched to a gene: 8. Germline values: CDR1 MGHRA, CDR2 YSYEKL. This CDR3 spans 18 amino acids. The CDR3 reads CASSQERVAGGLTGELFF. As DNA, the CDR3 is TGCGCCAGCAGCCAAGAACGGGTAGCGGGGGGCCTCACCGGGGAGCTGTTTTTT.

The chain combines TRBV29-1 with TRBJ1-2; TRBD1 agrees at 8 bases. The CDR3 consists of 14 residues. V was pared by 4 bases and J by 2 bases, with 6 bases of the junction left unmatched. The germline V gene has CDR1 SQVTM and CDR2 ANQGSEA. CDR3 DNA: TGCAGCGTTGCTGGGACAGGATGGAACTATGGCTACACCTTC. This translates into CSVAGTGWNYGYTF.

The V and J genes are TRBV9 and TRBJ2-2; no clear D gene. V lost 0 bases and J lost 8, with 8 bases in between. CDR1 and CDR2 (germline): SGDLS, YYNGEE. This CDR3 has 13 amino acids. CDR3 amino acids: CASSVDLSGELFF. The CDR3 DNA is TGTGCCAGCAGCGTAGATCTATCTGGGGAGCTGTTTTTT. Based on the CDR3 plus reference TRBV9 and TRBJ2-2, the full variable domain is DSGVTQTPKHLITATGQRVTLRCSPRSGDLSVYWYQQSLDQGLQFLIQYYNGEERAKGNILERFSAQQFPDLHSELNLSSLELGDSALYFCASSVDLSGELFFGEGSRLTVL.

This chain joins TRBV4-1 and TRBJ2-1, with 8 positions matching TRBD1. J lost 7 bases, V lost 1 base, and 9 bases had no gene match. Germline V gene sequence: CDR1 MGHRA, CDR2 YSYEKL. This CDR3 comprises 16 residues. Here the CDR3 DNA reads TGCGCCAGCAGCCAAGGAGCAGGGGGCAGCGGTAATGAGCAGTTCTTC. This encodes CASSQGAGGSGNEQFF.

J is TRBJ1-6 and V is TRBV6-5; D remains ambiguous. V was trimmed by 2 bases and J by 4 bases, leaving 12 bases between them. The CDR3 has 16 amino acids. Germline V lookup: CDR1 MNHEY, CDR2 SVGAGI. CDR3 in amino acids: CASSYKRGLYNSPLHF. The CDR3 coding sequence is TGTGCCAGCAGTTACAAGAGAGGGCTGTATAATTCACCCCTCCACTTT.

J is TRBJ1-2 and V is TRBV6-5; D may be TRBD1 (6 bases). The germline V gene encodes CDR1 MNHEY and CDR2 SVGAGI. The ends were cut back, 5 bases at V and 4 bases at J, with 17 bases in the middle. The CDR3 runs 15 residues. The CDR3 nucleotides are TGTGCCAGCAGTCAACAGATGACAGGCCTCTATGGCTACACCTTC. Amino acids: CASSQQMTGLYGYTF.

This rearrangement joins TRBV30 to TRBJ2-2; 7 bases map to TRBD1. The CDR3 length is 15 residues. V was pared by 7 bases and J by 2 bases, with 10 bases of the junction left unmatched. Germline V gene sequence: CDR1 GTSNPN, CDR2 SVGIG (reference sequence). For the CDR3, the DNA is TGTGCCTTTCAAAGGGGGCTTGCTAACACCGGGGAGCTGTTTTTT. Translated: CAFQRGLANTGELFF.

The chain employs TRBV24-1 and TRBJ1-5, with 11 bases identical to TRBD1. J lost 1 base, V lost 5 bases, and 12 bases had no gene match. The CDR3 sequence is 19 residues long. Germline CDR1 KGHDR, CDR2 SFDVKD. DNA for the CDR3: TGTGCCACCAGTGTTGAGGACAGGGGGCTCGTTAAGAGCAATCAGCCCCAGCATTTT. Amino acid sequence: CATSVEDRGLVKSNQPQHF.

This sequence joins TRBV30 and TRBJ1-5, with TRBD1 identical over 10 bases. The CDR3 extends over 15 amino acids. V shed 0 bases and J 5 bases; nucleotides not matched to a gene: 4. Germline CDR1 and CDR2: GTSNPN and SVGIG (reference sequence). The CDR3 reads CAWSVSGTGDQPQHF. The CDR3 nucleotides are TGTGCCTGGAGTGTATCCGGGACAGGGGATCAGCCCCAGCATTTT.

This chain connects TRBV4-2 to TRBJ2-5; 14 bases align to TRBD2. The V segment lost 1 base and the J segment 10 bases; nucleotides outside the gene matches: 2. The CDR3 totals 14 residues. Germline V lookup: CDR1 LGHNA, CDR2 YNFKEQ. The chain's CDR3 is CASSQGLAGGDQYF. Here the CDR3 DNA reads TGTGCCAGCAGCCAAGGACTAGCGGGGGGGGACCAGTACTTC.

V gene TRBV7-8 combines with J gene TRBJ1-5; a weak D match, TRBD1 (6 bases). Trimming took 6 bases from V and 1 from J, leaving 16 bases between them. This CDR3 is 16 amino acids long. Per the germline V gene, CDR1 is SGHVS and CDR2 is FQNEAQ. CDR3 in amino acids: CASSSTGTGSNQPQHF. The CDR3 nucleotides are TGTGCCAGCAGTTCCACAGGGACGGGGAGCAATCAGCCCCAGCATTTT.

The chain recombines TRBV19 with TRBJ1-5, with TRBD1 matching over 9 bases. CDR3 length equals 14 residues. Germline V gene sequence: CDR1 LNHDA, CDR2 SQIVND (reference sequence). V shed 5 bases and J 5 bases; nucleotides not matched to a gene: 4. For the CDR3, the DNA is TGTGCCAGTAGTGGGGACAGGGCGGATCAGCCCCAGCATTTT. It yields the protein CASSGDRADQPQHF. The whole variable domain, remainder taken from reference TRBV19 and TRBJ1-5, is DGGITQSPKYLFRKEGQNVTLSCEQNLNHDAMYWYRQDPGQGLRLIYYSQIVNDFQKGDIAEGYSVSREKKESFPLTVTSAQKNPTAFYLCASSGDRADQPQHFGDGTRLSIL.

The chain uses TRBV5-4 and TRBJ1-2; D is unresolved. CDR1 and CDR2 from the germline V gene are SGHNT and YYREEE (reference sequence). The CDR3 is 12 residues long. Trimming stripped 3 bases from V and 7 bases from J, with 10 bases between. CDR3 DNA: TGTGCCAGCAGCTCAGTTGAGGGTGGCTACACCTTC. It yields the protein CASSSVEGGYTF.

In the case of this clone: Different DNA sequences within this sample yield the same CDR3. The chain links TRBV9 to TRBJ2-3; 8 bases line up with TRBD2. The CDR3 spans 15 residues. Germline CDR1 reads SGDLS; CDR2 reads YYNGEE. V was pared by 0 bases and J by 2 bases, with 2 bases of the junction left unmatched. The CDR3 DNA follows: TGTGCCAGCAGCGTAGCGGGGGGGTACACAGATACGCAGTATTTT. It is translated as CASSVAGGYTDTQYF.

The sample holds one count of this clone. The chain couples TRBV7-2 to TRBJ2-2; tentative D call: TRBD1 (6 bases). The V gene lost 5 bases and the J gene lost 0 bases, with 10 bases spanning the gap. In germline, CDR1 is SGHTA, CDR2 FQGNSA. CDR3 length: 15 amino acids. The CDR3: CASSPRTANTGELFF. The CDR3 region has the DNA TGTGCCAGCAGCCCCAGGACAGCGAACACCGGGGAGCTGTTTTTT.

V and J are TRBV5-5 and TRBJ2-2; D not resolved. The CDR3 contains 14 residues. Trimming took off 0 bases at V and 3 bases at J, with 6 bases between the two ends. CDR1 and CDR2 from the germline V gene are SGHKS and YYEKEE (reference sequence). The CDR3 spells CASSLAVYTGELFF. The CDR3 DNA is TGTGCCAGCAGCTTGGCTGTTTACACCGGGGAGCTGTTTTTT.